The 27 T cell receptor beta chains presented below share a single source sample, sequenced in a study of blood T cell repertoires in COVID-19. Sequencing was performed with immunoSEQ multiplex PCR; in TCRdb, only in-frame clones are kept and a portion is missing. This sample has some 250,000 clones, with about 80% found just once. The sequencing input was peripheral blood. The origin of the receptors is a woman of 80 years or more with acute or convalescent COVID-19.

This clone has a handful of counts. The chain links TRBV18 to TRBJ1-1; 8 bases agree with TRBD1. J gave up 1 base and V 4 bases, and 14 bases lay outside the gene matches. Germline V CDR1 and CDR2: KGHSH, LQKENI. The CDR3 covers 18 residues. The CDR3 here is CASSRGTGGVGKNTEAFF. The CDR3 DNA is TGTGCCAGCTCACGTGGGACAGGAGGCGTTGGGAAGAACACTGAAGCTTTCTTT.

This chain joins TRBV2 and TRBJ1-4; TRBD1 is a possible D gene (5 bases). Per germline, CDR1 SNHLY and CDR2 FYNNEI. Trimming took 2 bases from V and 5 from J, leaving 12 bases between them. The length of the CDR3 is 15 residues. DNA of the CDR3: TGTGCCAGCAGTGAAACGCCAGGGTGGAATGAAAAACTGTTTTTT. Amino acid sequence: CASSETPGWNEKLFF.

CDR3 sequence (DNA): TGTGCCAGCACGCGGGGGGACAGCGGGGTCAATGAGCAGTTCTTC. Protein sequence: CASTRGDSGVNEQFF. The genes are TRBV2 and TRBJ2-1, with a weak D call TRBD2 (8 bases). The V and J ends lost 7 bases and 6 bases respectively, with 19 bases between them. In germline, CDR1 is SNHLY, CDR2 FYNNEI. This CDR3 comprises 15 residues.

This sequence joins TRBV6-5 and TRBJ2-7, with 8 nucleotides matching TRBD1. Germline CDR1 and CDR2: MNHEY and SVGAGI. V shed 0 bases and J 6 bases; nucleotides not matched to a gene: 4. CDR3 size: 14 residues. The CDR3 bases are TGTGCCAGCAGTTACTCGACAGGGGTAGCCGAGCAGTACTTC. This encodes CASSYSTGVAEQYF.

This chain's CDR3 is CASSQDRVGRNTEAFF. CDR3 bases: TGTGCCAGCAGCCAAGATCGGGTAGGGAGGAACACTGAAGCTTTCTTT. The genes are TRBV3-1 (or the pseudogene TRBV3-2) and TRBJ1-1; D is unclear. This CDR3 region has 16 residues. Germline V gives CDR1 LGHDT, CDR2 YNNKEL (reference sequence). The V end lost 0 bases, the J end lost 1 base, and 12 bases lay between the germline ends.

This clone came up once. The chain joins TRBV9 to TRBJ2-2; D might be TRBD1 (5 bases). The germline V gene encodes CDR1 SGDLS and CDR2 YYNGEE. The CDR3 spans 13 residues. The germline V and J ends were trimmed by 5 bases and 6 bases, with 11 bases remaining between them. The CDR3 DNA sequence: TGTGCCAGCAGACCGACAGCCTCCGGGGAGCTGTTTTTT. Encoded protein: CASRPTASGELFF.

The chain uses TRBV6-2 or TRBV6-3 and TRBJ1-1, with TRBD1 matching 10 bases. The CDR3 has 17 amino acids. Germline values: CDR1 MNHEY, CDR2 SVGEGT. Germline trimming cut 2 bases from V and 4 bases from J; bases unmatched to any gene: 10. Here the CDR3 DNA reads TGTGCCAGCAGTTACGCGGGACAGGGGATGATGGGCACTGAAGCTTTCTTT. Protein: CASSYAGQGMMGTEAFF.

The rearrangement joins TRBV6-6 to TRBJ2-3; TRBD2 aligns across 10 bases. J lost 5 bases, V lost 7 bases, and 9 bases had no gene match. The germline V gene has CDR1 MNHNY and CDR2 SVGAGI (reference sequence). The CDR3 has 15 residues. The CDR3 loop reads CASNLGASGGDTQYF. CDR3 coding DNA: TGTGCCAGCAACCTGGGGGCTAGCGGGGGAGATACGCAGTATTTT.

This clone was counted a few times. The chain joins TRBV19 to TRBJ1-6; 8 nucleotides line up with TRBD1. The CDR3 has 13 amino acids. Germline lookup yields CDR1 LNHDA and CDR2 SQIVND (reference sequence). Trimming at V came to 7 bases and at J to 7 bases, leaving 3 bases not matched to a gene. The CDR3 spells CASMDRENSPLHF. The CDR3 DNA follows: TGTGCCAGTATGGACAGGGAGAATTCACCCCTCCACTTT.

The chain carries TRBV6-5 and TRBJ2-3; D is undetermined. V lost 6 bases and J lost 0, with 13 bases in between. The CDR3 is 15 residues long. Germline values: CDR1 MNHEY, CDR2 SVGAGI. For the CDR3, the DNA is TGTGCCAGCAGAACTTACTCGATTAGCACAGATACGCAGTATTTT. Protein product: CASRTYSISTDTQYF.

The rearrangement joins TRBV30 to TRBJ2-3; 8 bases agree with TRBD2. Germline trimming cut 5 bases from V and 6 bases from J; bases unmatched to any gene: 7. Germline CDR1 reads GTSNPN; CDR2 reads SVGIG (reference sequence). This CDR3 is 13 amino acids long. This chain's CDR3 is CAWGSGGVDTQYF. CDR3 bases: TGTGCCTGGGGGAGCGGGGGAGTCGATACGCAGTATTTT.

The rearrangement joins TRBV7-2 to TRBJ1-2, with 9 nucleotides matching TRBD1. Germline V gene sequence: CDR1 SGHTA, CDR2 FQGNSA. The CDR3 loop spans 15 amino acids. J gave up 4 bases and V 2 bases, and 5 bases lay outside the gene matches. In nucleotides, the CDR3 is TGTGCCAGCAGCTTACCGGGACAGGGAGGCTATGGCTACACCTTC. Its translation is CASSLPGQGGYGYTF.

This clone was seen more than once but under ten times. V and J are TRBV3-1 (or the pseudogene TRBV3-2) and TRBJ2-5, with D possibly TRBD1 on 6 matching bases. The CDR3 has 15 amino acids. V was pared by 3 bases and J by 6 bases, with 17 bases between. Looked up from germline, CDR1 is LGHDT and CDR2 is YNNKEL (reference sequence). The CDR3 DNA follows: TGTGCCAGCAGCCAGACCGGACAGCCCCGTCAGACCCAGTACTTC. It specifies CASSQTGQPRQTQYF.

V and J are TRBV19 and TRBJ2-2; 8 nucleotides align to TRBD1. Germline-derived CDR1 and CDR2 are LNHDA and SQIVND (reference sequence). The CDR3 totals 15 residues. Unmatched junction bases numbered 7, after V lost 3 bases and J lost 7 bases. Here the CDR3 DNA reads TGTGCCAGTAGTATGTTCGTGACAGGGGACGGGGAGCTGTTTTTT. Translated, it gives CASSMFVTGDGELFF.

V is TRBV18 and J is TRBJ1-1; 7 bases match TRBD1. The CDR3 is 15 residues long. V gave up 5 bases and J gave up 5 bases; unmatched junction bases: 11. Germline lookup yields CDR1 KGHSH and CDR2 LQKENI. DNA of the CDR3: TGTGCCAGCTCATCACTCGACAGGGTAGAGACTGAAGCTTTCTTT. As protein: CASSSLDRVETEAFF.

The chain recombines TRBV18 with TRBJ1-1, with D perhaps matching TRBD1 (6 bases). CDR1 is KGHSH and CDR2 is LQKENI in the germline V gene. V lost 0 bases and J 5 bases, leaving 13 bases between the germline ends. The CDR3 consists of 15 residues. CDR3 residues: CASSPPSGENTEAFF. Here the CDR3 DNA reads TGTGCCAGCTCACCACCCTCAGGGGAGAATACTGAAGCTTTCTTT.

This clone has more than one count but fewer than ten. CDR3 protein: CASSRDRAYSGNTIYF. The CDR3 nucleotides are TGTGCCAGCAGCCGGGACAGGGCATACTCTGGAAACACCATATATTTT. The V call is TRBV5-5, the J call TRBJ1-3; 9 bases align to TRBD1. Germline V lookup: CDR1 SGHKS, CDR2 YYEKEE (reference sequence). This CDR3 has 16 amino acids. V lost 4 bases, J lost 0 bases, and 5 bases stayed unmatched.

The rearrangement uses TRBV2 and TRBJ2-1; 8 bases match TRBD1. Trimming cost V 4 bases and J 4 bases; bases outside gene matches: 3. Germline V lookup: CDR1 SNHLY, CDR2 FYNNEI. CDR3 size: 14 residues. CDR3 DNA: TGTGCCAGCAGTGGGACAGGGCCGTACAATGAGCAGTTCTTC. This gives the protein CASSGTGPYNEQFF.

The chain recombines TRBV12-3 or TRBV12-4 with TRBJ2-2, with D hard to call. The CDR3 spans 13 residues. Trimming took off 4 bases at V and 1 base at J, with 4 bases between the two ends. The CDR3 loop reads CASSSLNTGELFF. The CDR3 DNA reads TGTGCCAGCAGTTCATTGAACACCGGGGAGCTGTTTTTT.

The chain uses TRBV6-6 and TRBJ2-5; 9 nucleotides line up with TRBD1. This CDR3 has 15 amino acids. The J segment lost 2 bases and the V segment lost 6 bases, leaving 7 bases of the junction unmatched. Germline lookup yields CDR1 MNHNY and CDR2 SVGAGI (reference sequence). The CDR3 region is CASSPRQGVQETQYF. In DNA form, the CDR3 reads TGTGCCAGCAGCCCCCGACAGGGGGTTCAAGAGACCCAGTACTTC.

This clone has a handful of counts. This chain joins TRBV11-1 and TRBJ2-3; D perhaps matches TRBD1 (6 bases). Germline CDR1 reads SGHAT; CDR2 reads FQDESV (reference sequence). Trimming cost V 5 bases and J 3 bases, with 15 bases left between them. The CDR3 totals 15 residues. As DNA, the CDR3 is TGTGCCAGCAGCCTCGTGGGGGCGATGACAGATACGCAGTATTTT. Translated, it gives CASSLVGAMTDTQYF.

This chain uses TRBV2 with TRBJ1-5; 8 nucleotides agree with TRBD1. The CDR3 extends over 12 amino acids. The trim removed 11 bases at V and 7 bases at J, leaving 7 bases unmatched. Germline values: CDR1 SNHLY, CDR2 FYNNEI. The CDR3 DNA follows: TGTGCCGTACAGGGGGATGAACAGCCCCAGCATTTT. Translation: CAVQGDEQPQHF.

The chain has TRBV5-1 and TRBJ1-1; weak D call: TRBD1 (5 bases). CDR3 length equals 14 residues. CDR1 and CDR2 from the germline V gene are SGHRS and YFSETQ. V was cut by 6 bases and J by 0 bases, with 12 bases left in between. The CDR3 DNA reads as TGCGCCAGCACCTCTGACAGCCTGAACACTGAAGCTTTCTTT. It translates to CASTSDSLNTEAFF.

The genes are TRBV19 and TRBJ1-1; TRBD1 is a possible D gene (5 bases). Trimming took 1 base from V and 1 from J, leaving 7 bases between them. Germline CDR1 is LNHDA and CDR2 is SQIVND (reference sequence). The CDR3 contains 14 residues. This CDR3 reads CASSIATANTEAFF. CDR3 nucleotides: TGTGCCAGTAGTATAGCGACAGCGAACACTGAAGCTTTCTTT.

V and J are TRBV2 and TRBJ1-4; 11 bases match TRBD1. Trimming cost V 8 bases and J 11 bases; bases outside gene matches: 4. The CDR3 totals 12 residues. Germline CDR1 reads SNHLY; CDR2 reads FYNNEI. The CDR3 DNA reads as TGTGCCAGCGGGACAGGGGGTCTGAAACTGTTTTTT. Amino acids: CASGTGGLKLFF.

The V call is TRBV18, the J call TRBJ1-4; no reliable D call. Trimming left V 3 bases short and J 2 bases short, with 7 bases between. The CDR3 consists of 14 residues. From germline, CDR1 is KGHSH and CDR2 LQKENI. CDR3 sequence: CASSPTNTNEKLFF. DNA of the CDR3: TGTGCCAGCTCACCGACAAACACTAATGAAAAACTGTTTTTT.

The CDR3 DNA is TGTGCCAGCAGCCCCCCTACAGGGATGGGTTCACCCCTCCACTTT. This codes for CASSPPTGMGSPLHF. The chain couples TRBV6-5 to TRBJ1-6, with a weak D call TRBD1 (6 bases). CDR1 is MNHEY, CDR2 SVGAGI, per germline. Trimming took 6 bases from V and 9 from J, leaving 18 bases between them. The length of the CDR3 is 15 residues.